Sequencing of this T cell receptor beta chain was carried out in a study of PD-L1 blockade in urothelial cancer. About the study: Study patients had been treated with 0 to 3 previous chemotherapy regimens. Researchers found blood samples held a median of roughly 140,000 T cells. Blood analysis took place 3 weeks (second dose) and 6 weeks after treatment start.

Assay: immunoSEQ multiplex PCR; the TCRdb copy retains only in-frame clones and omits some. The sample carries over 100,000 clones, less than 95% recorded once. The germline CDR1 and CDR2 sequences are SGHRS and YFSETQ. Trimming pared 2 bases from V and 4 bases from J, leaving 12 bases between. There are 14 residues in the CDR3. Time point in this sample: peripheral blood 6 weeks after treatment start. In its sample, this clone was seen a few times. The receptor was isolated from a man aged 60-69 years with urothelial cancer. The chain employs TRBV5-1 and TRBJ1-1; no reliable D call. The input for sequencing was PBMCs, taken around atezolizumab (anti-PD-L1) treatment. CDR3 bases: TGCGCCAGCAGCTTCGGTATTCAAAGCACTGAAGCTTTCTTT. Its protein product is CASSFGIQSTEAFF.